The clone carrying this T cell receptor (beta chain) has a handful of counts. The target antigen is unknown. The same CDR3 can be traced to other DNA sequences in this sample. Expressed TCRB transcripts were sequenced because the entire RNA isolate underwent reverse transcription. Profiling relied on immunoSEQ multiplex PCR, and the TCRdb table lists in-frame clones only, not all of them. This table holds about half a million clones, over 25% found once. The data originate from a study of beta chain features in type 1 diabetes. Study results and caveats: The study found that naive, central memory and Treg TCRB repertoires appeared more similar in patients than in healthy donors.

The source is a man in his late teens or twenties in good health. The material sequenced was naive CD4+ T cells from blood.

The CDR3 sequence: CASSQAQETQYF. The CDR3 coding sequence is TGTGCCAGCAGCCAAGCTCAAGAGACCCAGTACTTC. The V call is TRBV14, the J call TRBJ2-5; D call uncertain. Trimming left V 1 base short and J 2 bases short, with 2 bases between. The germline CDR1 and CDR2 sequences are SGHDN and FVKESK. This CDR3 region has 12 residues. The full variable domain, in which reference TRBV14 and TRBJ2-5 provide the parts outside the CDR3, is EAGVTQFPSHSVIEKGQTVTLRCDPISGHDNLYWYRRVMGKEIKFLLHFVKESKQDESGMPNNRFLAERTGGTYSTLKVQPAELEDSGVYFCASSQAQETQYFGPGTRLLVL.